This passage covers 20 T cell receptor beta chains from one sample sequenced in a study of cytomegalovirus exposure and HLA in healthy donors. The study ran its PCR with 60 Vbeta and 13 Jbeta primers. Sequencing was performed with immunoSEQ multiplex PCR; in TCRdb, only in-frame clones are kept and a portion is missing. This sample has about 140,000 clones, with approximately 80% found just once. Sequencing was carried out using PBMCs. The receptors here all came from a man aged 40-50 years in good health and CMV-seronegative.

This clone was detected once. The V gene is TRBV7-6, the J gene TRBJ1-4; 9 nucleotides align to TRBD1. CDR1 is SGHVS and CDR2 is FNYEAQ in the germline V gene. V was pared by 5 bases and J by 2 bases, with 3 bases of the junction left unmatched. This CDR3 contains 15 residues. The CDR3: CASSVTGGTNEKLFF. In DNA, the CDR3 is TGTGCCAGCAGCGTCACAGGGGGCACTAATGAAAAACTGTTTTTT.

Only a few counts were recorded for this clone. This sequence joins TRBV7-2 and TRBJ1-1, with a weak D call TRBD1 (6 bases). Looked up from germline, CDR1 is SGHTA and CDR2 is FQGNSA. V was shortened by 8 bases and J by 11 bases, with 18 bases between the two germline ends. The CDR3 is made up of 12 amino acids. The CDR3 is CASRTDELKAFF. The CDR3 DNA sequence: TGTGCCAGCCGGACAGACGAACTAAAGGCTTTCTTT.

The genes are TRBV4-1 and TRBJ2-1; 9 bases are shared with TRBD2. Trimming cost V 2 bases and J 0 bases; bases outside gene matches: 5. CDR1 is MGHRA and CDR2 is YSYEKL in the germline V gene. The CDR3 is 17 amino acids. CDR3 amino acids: CASSQQGGGASYNEQFF. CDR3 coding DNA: TGCGCCAGCAGCCAACAAGGCGGGGGGGCCTCCTACAATGAGCAGTTCTTC.

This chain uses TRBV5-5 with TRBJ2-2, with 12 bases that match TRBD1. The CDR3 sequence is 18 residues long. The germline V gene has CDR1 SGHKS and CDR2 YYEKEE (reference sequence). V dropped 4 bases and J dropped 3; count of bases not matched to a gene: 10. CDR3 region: CASSLRPGQGADTGELFF. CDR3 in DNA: TGTGCCAGCAGCCTAAGACCGGGACAGGGGGCAGACACCGGGGAGCTGTTTTTT.

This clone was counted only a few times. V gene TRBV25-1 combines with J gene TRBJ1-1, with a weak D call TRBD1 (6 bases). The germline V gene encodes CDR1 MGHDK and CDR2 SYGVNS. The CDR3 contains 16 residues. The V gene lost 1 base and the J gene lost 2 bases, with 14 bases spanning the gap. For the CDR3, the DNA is TGTGCCAGCAGTGAATCCATGATCAGGGGAAACACTGAAGCTTTCTTT. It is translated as CASSESMIRGNTEAFF.

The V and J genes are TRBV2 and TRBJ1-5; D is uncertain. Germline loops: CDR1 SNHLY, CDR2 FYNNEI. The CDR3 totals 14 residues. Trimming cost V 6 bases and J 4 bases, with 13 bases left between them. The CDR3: CASSHKQINQPQHF. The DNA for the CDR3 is TGTGCCAGCAGCCACAAACAAATTAATCAGCCCCAGCATTTT.

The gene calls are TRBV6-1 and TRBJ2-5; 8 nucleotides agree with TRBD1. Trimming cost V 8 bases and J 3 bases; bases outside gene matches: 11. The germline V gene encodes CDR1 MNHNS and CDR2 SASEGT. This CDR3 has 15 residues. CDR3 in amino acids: CASEWQGQGEETQYF. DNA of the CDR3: TGTGCCAGCGAGTGGCAAGGACAGGGAGAAGAGACCCAGTACTTC.

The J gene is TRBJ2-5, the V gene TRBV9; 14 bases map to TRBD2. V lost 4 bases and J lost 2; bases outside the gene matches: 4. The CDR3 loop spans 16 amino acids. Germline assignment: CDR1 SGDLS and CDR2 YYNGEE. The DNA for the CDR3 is TGTGCCAGCAGCTCCGGACTAGCGGGGGGTCAAGAGACCCAGTACTTC. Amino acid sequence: CASSSGLAGGQETQYF.

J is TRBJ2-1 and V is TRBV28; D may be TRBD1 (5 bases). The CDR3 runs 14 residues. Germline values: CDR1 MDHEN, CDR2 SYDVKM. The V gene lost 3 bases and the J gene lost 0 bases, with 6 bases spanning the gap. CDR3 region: CASSFRGSYNEQFF. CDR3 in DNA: TGTGCCAGCAGTTTTAGGGGCTCCTACAATGAGCAGTTCTTC.

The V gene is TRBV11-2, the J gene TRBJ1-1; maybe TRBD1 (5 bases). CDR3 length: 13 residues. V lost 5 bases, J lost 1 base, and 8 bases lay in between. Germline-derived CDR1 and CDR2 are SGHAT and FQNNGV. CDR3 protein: CASSPQGNTEAFF. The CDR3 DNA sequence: TGTGCCAGCAGCCCCCAGGGGAACACTGAAGCTTTCTTT.

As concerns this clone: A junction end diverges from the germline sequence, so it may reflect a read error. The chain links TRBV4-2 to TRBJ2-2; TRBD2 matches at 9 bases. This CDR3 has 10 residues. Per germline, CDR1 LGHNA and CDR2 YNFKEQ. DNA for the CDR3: TGTGCCAGCGGCGGGAGGGAGAGAAGTTTT. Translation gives CASGGRERSF.

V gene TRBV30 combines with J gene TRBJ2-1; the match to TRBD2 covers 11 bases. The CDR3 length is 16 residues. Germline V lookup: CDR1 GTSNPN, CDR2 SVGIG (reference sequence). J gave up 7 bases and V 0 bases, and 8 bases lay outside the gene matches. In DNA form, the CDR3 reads TGTGCCTGGAGTGTCACGGGACTAGCGGAGGGTAATGAGCAGTTCTTC. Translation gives CAWSVTGLAEGNEQFF.

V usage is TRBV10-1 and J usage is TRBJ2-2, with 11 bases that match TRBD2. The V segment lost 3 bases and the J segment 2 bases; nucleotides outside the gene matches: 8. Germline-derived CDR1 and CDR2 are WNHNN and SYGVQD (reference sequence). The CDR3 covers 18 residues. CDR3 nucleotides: TGCGCCAGCAGTGACCCGGGACTAGCGGACATTAACACCGGGGAGCTGTTTTTT. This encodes CASSDPGLADINTGELFF.

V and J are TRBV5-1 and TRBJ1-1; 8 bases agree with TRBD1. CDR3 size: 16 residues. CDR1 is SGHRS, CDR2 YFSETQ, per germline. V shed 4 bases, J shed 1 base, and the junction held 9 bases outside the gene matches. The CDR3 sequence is CASSPGQGGWNTEAFF. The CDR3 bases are TGCGCCAGCAGCCCTGGACAGGGAGGGTGGAACACTGAAGCTTTCTTT.

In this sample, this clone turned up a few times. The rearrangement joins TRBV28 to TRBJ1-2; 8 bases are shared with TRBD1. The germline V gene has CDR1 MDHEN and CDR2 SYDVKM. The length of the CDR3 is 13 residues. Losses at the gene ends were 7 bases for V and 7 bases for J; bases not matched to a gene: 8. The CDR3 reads CASTLRTGFGYTF. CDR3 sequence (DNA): TGTGCCAGCACCCTGAGGACAGGGTTTGGCTACACCTTC.

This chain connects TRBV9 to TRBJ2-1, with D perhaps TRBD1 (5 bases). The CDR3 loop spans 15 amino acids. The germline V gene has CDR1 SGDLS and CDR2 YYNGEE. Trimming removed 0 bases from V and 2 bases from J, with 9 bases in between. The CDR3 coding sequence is TGTGCCAGCAGCGTAGCAGGGTACACCTACAATGAGCAGTTCTTC. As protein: CASSVAGYTYNEQFF. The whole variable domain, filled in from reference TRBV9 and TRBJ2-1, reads DSGVTQTPKHLITATGQRVTLRCSPRSGDLSVYWYQQSLDQGLQFLIQYYNGEERAKGNILERFSAQQFPDLHSELNLSSLELGDSALYFCASSVAGYTYNEQFFGPGTRLTVL.

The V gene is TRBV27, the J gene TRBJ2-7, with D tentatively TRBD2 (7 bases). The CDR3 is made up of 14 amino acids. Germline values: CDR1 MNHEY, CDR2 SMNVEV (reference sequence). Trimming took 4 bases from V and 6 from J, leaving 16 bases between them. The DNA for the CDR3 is TGTGCCAGCAGTTCAGTGGGGGGGGGCTCCGAGCAGTACTTC. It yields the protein CASSSVGGGSEQYF.

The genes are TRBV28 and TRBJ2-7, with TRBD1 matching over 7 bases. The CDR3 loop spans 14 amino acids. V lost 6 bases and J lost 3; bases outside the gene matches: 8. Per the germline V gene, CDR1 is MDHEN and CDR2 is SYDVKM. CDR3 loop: CASRLTGPLYEQYF. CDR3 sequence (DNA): TGTGCCAGCAGACTGACAGGGCCCCTCTACGAGCAGTACTTC.

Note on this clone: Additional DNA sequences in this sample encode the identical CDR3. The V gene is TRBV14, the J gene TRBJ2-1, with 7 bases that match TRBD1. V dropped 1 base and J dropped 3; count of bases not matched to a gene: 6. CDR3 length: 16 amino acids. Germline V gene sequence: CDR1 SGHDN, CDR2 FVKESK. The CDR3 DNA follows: TGTGCCAGCAGCCAAGTCAACAGGGGAGTCTACAATGAGCAGTTCTTC. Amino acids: CASSQVNRGVYNEQFF.

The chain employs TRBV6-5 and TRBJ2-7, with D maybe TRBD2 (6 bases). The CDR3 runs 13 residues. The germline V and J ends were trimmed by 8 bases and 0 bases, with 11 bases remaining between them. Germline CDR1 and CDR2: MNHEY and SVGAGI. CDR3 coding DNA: TGTGCCAGCGGCCTGGGAGGCTCCTACGAGCAGTACTTC. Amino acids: CASGLGGSYEQYF.